This T cell receptor (beta chain) was sequenced for a study of T-cell memory formation after mild COVID-19. Study as a whole: Largely donor-specific sequence clusters came from a couple of donors. Study-wide points: There were some responding clones in pre-infection memory, which suggested that cross-reactive memory had joined. Clones from the second wave (peaking day 37) had unconfirmed SARS-CoV-2 specificity.

From the 5' RACE reads, TCRdb called clonotypes with MiXCR, one entry per CDR3 protein. The sample consists of around 190,000 distinct CDR3 sequences, less than 20% of them appearing once. This clonotype came up a few times. Its antigen is not identified. Sequencing was done on a sample of PBMCs or a T cell subset sorted from them (not recorded which). This TCR was recovered from a man in his late teens or twenties who had mild COVID-19 (a few samples of this study predate the infection). Cell type and time point are not known.

CDR3 nucleotides: TGCGCCAGCAGTCAATGGGGACAGGGGGTTGAAAATGAGCAGTTCTTC. It encodes CASSQWGQGVENEQFF. V usage is TRBV23-1 and J usage is TRBJ2-1, with 11 bases fitting TRBD1. TRBV23-1 is labeled an ORF, and its function is uncertain. This CDR3 contains 16 residues. With 1 base clipped from V and 7 bases from J, the junction kept 6 bases outside the gene matches.